Listed below are T cell receptor beta chains from one sample, sequenced in a study of blood T cell repertoires in COVID-19. TCRdb's table, derived via immunoSEQ multiplex PCR, lists solely in-frame clones and lacks some. Of 150,000 to 200,000 clones detected, around 82% appear once; the ten largest clones hold 9.5% to 12%. The material sequenced was peripheral blood. The receptor source for this set is a man in his fifties or sixties with active or convalescent COVID-19. CDR3s include the opening cysteine and the closing phenylalanine or tryptophan. A D gene is named only where the DNA matches it firmly. Expanded clones get a size class; other rows say once, few or many, or leave the size out.

>TRBJ1-1|.|15|.|TRBV6-5
TGTGCCAGCAGCCCAGACAGAATCATGAACACTGAAGCTTTCTTT
CASSPDRIMNTEAFF
>TRBJ2-7|.|13|.|TRBV15
TGTGCCACCAGCAAAGGTGGAGGCTACGAGCAGTACTTC
CATSKGGGYEQYF
>TRBJ2-5|.|16|TRBD1|TRBV11-2
TGTGCCAGCAGCTTGACAGGGGGCAAGAACAGGGAGACCCAGTACTTC
CASSLTGGKNRETQYF
>TRBJ2-7|.|15|.|TRBV5-1
TGCGCCAGCAGCTTGGAGGGGGAGGGTTCCTACGAGCAGTACTTC
CASSLEGEGSYEQYF
>TRBJ2-5|.|13|.|TRBV19
TGTGCCAGTAGTGGCTCCCTGGTAGAGACCCAGTACTTC
CASSGSLVETQYF
>TRBJ1-3|.|17|.|TRBV5-4
TGTGCCAGCAGCTTGGAAGTAGGGGGAAAACCTGGAAACACCATATATTTT
CASSLEVGGKPGNTIYF
>TRBJ2-5|.|12|TRBD2|TRBV3-1/TRBV3-2
TGTGCCAGCAGCCAGTCTAGCGGGGTTGCAGACTTC
CASSQSSGVADF
>TRBJ1-1|few|18|.|TRBV29-1
TGCAGCGTTGAAGGTAGTGACAGAGGAGTCCTCATGAACACTGAAGCTTTCTTT
CSVEGSDRGVLMNTEAFF
>TRBJ2-7|.|12|TRBD1|TRBV19
TGTGCCAGTAGCGACAGGGGTCTCGAGCAGTACTTC
CASSDRGLEQYF
>TRBJ2-2|few|12|.|TRBV14
TGTGCCGGCTCAGGGCACACCGGGGAGCTGTTTTTT
CAGSGHTGELFF
>TRBJ1-5|.|15|TRBD1|TRBV2
TGTGCCAGCAGTGAAGAGGGGGCGGGCAATCAGCCCCAGCATTTT
CASSEEGAGNQPQHF
>TRBJ2-2|.|16|TRBD2|TRBV5-1
TGCGCCAGCAGCTTCGGGACTAGCGGGAACCCCGGGGAGCTGTTTTTT
CASSFGTSGNPGELFF
>TRBJ1-1|.|16|.|TRBV5-6
TGTGCCAGCAGCTTGGTGGGGGCGGGAGAGAACACTGAAGCTTTCTTT
CASSLVGAGENTEAFF
>TRBJ2-1|.|14|.|TRBV6-5
TGTGCCAGCAGTTACCAGGCCCCCTACAATGAGCAGTTCTTC
CASSYQAPYNEQFF
>TRBJ2-5|once|15|TRBD1|TRBV7-8
TGTGCCAGCAGCTTACAGGGGGCGCAGAAAGAGACCCAGTACTTC
CASSLQGAQKETQYF
>TRBJ2-1|.|12|.|TRBV10-2
TGCGCCAGCACTACGAGGTACAATGAGCAGTTCTTC
CASTTRYNEQFF
>TRBJ1-4|.|16|.|TRBV7-2
TGTGCCAGCAGCTTAGTCCACGGGGAAGCTAATGAAAAACTGTTTTTT
CASSLVHGEANEKLFF
>TRBJ2-3|once|18|TRBD2|TRBV5-4
TGTGCCAGCAGCTTGGCCCTTATAGCGGGAGGCGGGTCAGATACGCAGTATTTT
CASSLALIAGGGSDTQYF
>TRBJ2-5|.|16|.|TRBV6-5
TGTGCCAGCAGTTTTACCTGGACTCGGAAGGAAGAGACCCAGTACTTC
CASSFTWTRKEETQYF
>TRBJ1-6|.|15|.|TRBV2
TGTGCCAGCAATCGGGGGAGCTCCTATAATTCACCCCTCCACTTT
CASNRGSSYNSPLHF
>TRBJ2-7|.|14|TRBD2|TRBV5-4
TGTGCCAGCAGCGAAACTAGCGGGACGGTCGAGCAGTACTTC
CASSETSGTVEQYF
>TRBJ2-7|.|15|TRBD1|TRBV19
TGTGCCAGTAGTATCTTCGGGACAGGGGTCTACGAGCAGTACTTC
CASSIFGTGVYEQYF
>TRBJ1-1|few|16|.|TRBV6-1
TGTGCCAGCAGTGAAGGTCAGGGCCTTATGAACACTGAAGCTTTCTTT
CASSEGQGLMNTEAFF
>TRBJ1-1|.|13|TRBD1|TRBV2
TGTGCCAGCCAGACAGGGGCGACCACTGAAGCTTTCTTT
CASQTGATTEAFF
>TRBJ1-2|.|14|TRBD1|TRBV7-2
TGTGCCAGCAGCTCAACTCAGGGGGCAAATGGCTACACCTTC
CASSSTQGANGYTF
>TRBJ2-3|once|14|TRBD2|TRBV25-1
TGTGCCAGCAGTATGTCAGGGAGGGCAGATACGCAGTATTTT
CASSMSGRADTQYF
>TRBJ2-1|.|14|.|TRBV28
TGTGCCAGCAATCCTGGAGGCATGTACAATGAGCAGTTCTTC
CASNPGGMYNEQFF
>TRBJ1-3|.|15|TRBD1|TRBV6-5
TGTGCCAGCAGTCCCCGGACAGGGACTGGAAACACCATATATTTT
CASSPRTGTGNTIYF
>TRBJ2-7|.|13|.|TRBV15
TGTGCCACCAGCACCTTAGACTCCTACGAGCAGTACTTC
CATSTLDSYEQYF
>TRBJ1-1|.|13|.|TRBV18
TGTGCCAGCTCCCGGGAAGGTAACACTGAAGCTTTCTTT
CASSREGNTEAFF
>TRBJ2-7|.|15|TRBD1|TRBV3-1/TRBV3-2
TGTGCCAGCAGCGGGGGTAAGGGACAGGATGGAGAGCAGTACTTC
CASSGGKGQDGEQYF
>TRBJ2-2|once|16|TRBD2|TRBV18
TGTGCCAGCTCACCGAACGGGGGGGCGAACACCGGGGAGCTGTTTTTT
CASSPNGGANTGELFF
>TRBJ1-2|.|15|.|TRBV5-6
TGTGCCAGCAGCTTGGACAGCTATCGTAACTATGGCTACACCTTC
CASSLDSYRNYGYTF
>TRBJ1-2|.|17|.|TRBV3-1/TRBV3-2
TGTGCCAGCAGCCAAGGGATTCAGGCAGGGTCAACCTATGGCTACACCTTC
CASSQGIQAGSTYGYTF
>TRBJ1-2|.|13|TRBD1|TRBV5-4
TGTGCCAGCAGCGGGACAGGGTTATATGGCTACACCTTC
CASSGTGLYGYTF
>TRBJ1-2|few|14|.|TRBV4-2
TGTGCCAGCAGCCAAGATTTAGAATACTATGGCTACACCTTC
CASSQDLEYYGYTF
>TRBJ1-6|.|14|.|TRBV14
TGTGCCAGCAGCCTCGCAGGGGTCAGGTCACCCCTCCACTTT
CASSLAGVRSPLHF
>TRBJ2-7|.|11|.|TRBV7-9
TGTGCCAGCAGCCTAGACGGCGGCCAGTACTTC
CASSLDGGQYF
>TRBJ2-5|.|15|TRBD2|TRBV3-1/TRBV3-2
TGTGCCAGCAGCCGGGCGGGGGGGCTTCAAGAGACCCAGTACTTC
CASSRAGGLQETQYF